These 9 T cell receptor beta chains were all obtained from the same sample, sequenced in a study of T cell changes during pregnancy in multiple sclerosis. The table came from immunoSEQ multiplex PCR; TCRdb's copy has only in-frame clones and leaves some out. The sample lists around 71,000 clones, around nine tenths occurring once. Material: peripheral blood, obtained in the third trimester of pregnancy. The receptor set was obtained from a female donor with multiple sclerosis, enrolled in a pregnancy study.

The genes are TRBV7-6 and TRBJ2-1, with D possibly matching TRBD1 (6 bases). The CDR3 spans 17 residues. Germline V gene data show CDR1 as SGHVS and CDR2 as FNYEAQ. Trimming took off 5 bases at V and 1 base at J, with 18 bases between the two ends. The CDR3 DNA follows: TGTGCCAGCAGCCCGGGACATTTTGGGGATTCCTACAATGAGCAGTTCTTC. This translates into CASSPGHFGDSYNEQFF.

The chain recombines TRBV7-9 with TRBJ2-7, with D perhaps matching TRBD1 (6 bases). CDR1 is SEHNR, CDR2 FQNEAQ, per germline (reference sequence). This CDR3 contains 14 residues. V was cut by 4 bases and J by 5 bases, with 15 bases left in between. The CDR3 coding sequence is TGTGCCAGCAGCTGGTCAGGGGAATTCGACGAGCAGTACTTC. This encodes CASSWSGEFDEQYF. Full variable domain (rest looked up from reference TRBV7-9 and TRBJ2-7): DTGVSQNPRHKITKRGQNVTFRCDPISEHNRLYWYRQTLGQGPEFLTYFQNEAQLEKSRLLSDRFSAERPKGSFSTLEIQRTEQGDSAMYLCASSWSGEFDEQYFGPGTRLTVT.

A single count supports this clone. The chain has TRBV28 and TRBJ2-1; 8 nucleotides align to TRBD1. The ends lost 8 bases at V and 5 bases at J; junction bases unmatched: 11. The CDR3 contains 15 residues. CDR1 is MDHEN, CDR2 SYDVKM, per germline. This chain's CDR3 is CASLQGGGFDNEQFF. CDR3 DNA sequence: TGTGCCAGCCTACAGGGGGGCGGTTTCGACAATGAGCAGTTCTTC. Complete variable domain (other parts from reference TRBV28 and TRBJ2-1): DVKVTQSSRYLVKRTGEKVFLECVQDMDHENMFWYRQDPGLGLRLIYFSYDVKMKEKGDIPEGYSVSREKKERFSLILESASTNQTSMYLCASLQGGGFDNEQFFGPGTRLTVL.

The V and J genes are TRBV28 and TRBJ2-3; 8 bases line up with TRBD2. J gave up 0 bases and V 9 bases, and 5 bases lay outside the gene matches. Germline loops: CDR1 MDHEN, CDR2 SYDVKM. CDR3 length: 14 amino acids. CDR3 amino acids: CASSQRGSTDTQYF. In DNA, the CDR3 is TGTGCCAGTAGCCAGCGGGGGAGCACAGATACGCAGTATTTT.

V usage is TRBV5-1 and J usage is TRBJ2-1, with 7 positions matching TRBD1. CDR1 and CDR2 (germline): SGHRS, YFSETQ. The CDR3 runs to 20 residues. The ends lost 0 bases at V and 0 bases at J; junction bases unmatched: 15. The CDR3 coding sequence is TGCGCCAGCAGCTTGGCCTTCGACTCAGGGGGAAGTCGCTCCTACAATGAGCAGTTCTTC. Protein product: CASSLAFDSGGSRSYNEQFF.

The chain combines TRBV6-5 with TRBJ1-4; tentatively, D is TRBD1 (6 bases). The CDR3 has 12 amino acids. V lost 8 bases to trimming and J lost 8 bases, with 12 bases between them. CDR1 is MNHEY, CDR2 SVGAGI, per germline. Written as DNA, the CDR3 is TGTGCCAGCGGCAGGGGAGAAGAAAAACTGTTTTTT. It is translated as CASGRGEEKLFF.

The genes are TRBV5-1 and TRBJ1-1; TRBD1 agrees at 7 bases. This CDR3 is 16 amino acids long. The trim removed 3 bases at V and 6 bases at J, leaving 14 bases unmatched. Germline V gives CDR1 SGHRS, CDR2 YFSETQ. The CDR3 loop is CASSSWDSIIFSEAFF. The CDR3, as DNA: TGCGCCAGCAGCTCCTGGGACAGTATAATCTTTTCTGAAGCTTTCTTT.

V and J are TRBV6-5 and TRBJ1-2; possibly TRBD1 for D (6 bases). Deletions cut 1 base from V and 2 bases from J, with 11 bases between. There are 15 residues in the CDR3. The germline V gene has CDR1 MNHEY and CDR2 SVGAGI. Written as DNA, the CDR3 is TGTGCCAGCAGTTACTTCGGGACATTAAACTATGGCTACACCTTC. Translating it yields CASSYFGTLNYGYTF.

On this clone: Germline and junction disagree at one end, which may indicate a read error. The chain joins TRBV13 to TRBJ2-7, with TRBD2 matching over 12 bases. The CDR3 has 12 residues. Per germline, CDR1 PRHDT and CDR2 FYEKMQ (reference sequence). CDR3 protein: CASSKAGLAGSF. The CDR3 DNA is TGTGCCAGCAGCAAGGCCGGACTAGCGGGGAGCTTC.